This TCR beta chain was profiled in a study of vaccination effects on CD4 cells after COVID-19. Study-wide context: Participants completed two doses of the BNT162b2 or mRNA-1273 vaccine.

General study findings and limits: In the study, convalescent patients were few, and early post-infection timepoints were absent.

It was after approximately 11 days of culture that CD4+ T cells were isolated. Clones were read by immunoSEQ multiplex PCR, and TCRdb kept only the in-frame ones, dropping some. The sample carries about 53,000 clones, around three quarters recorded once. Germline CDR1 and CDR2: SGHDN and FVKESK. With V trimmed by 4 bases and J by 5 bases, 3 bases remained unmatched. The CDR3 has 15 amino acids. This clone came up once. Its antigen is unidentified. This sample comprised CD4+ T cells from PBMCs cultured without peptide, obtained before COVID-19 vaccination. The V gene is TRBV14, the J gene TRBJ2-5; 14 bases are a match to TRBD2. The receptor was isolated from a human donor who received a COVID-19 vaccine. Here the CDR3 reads CASSRLAGGHETQYF. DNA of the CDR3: TGTGCCAGCAGCCGACTAGCGGGGGGGCATGAGACCCAGTACTTC.